This T cell receptor beta chain is from a study of T cell responses to AZD1222 COVID-19 vaccine. Sequencing used immunoSEQ multiplex PCR; TCRdb keeps in-frame clones, though not all of them. The sample carries about 70,000 clones, approximately 81% recorded once. Overall study findings and caveats: Nearly half of unique spike-specific TCRs reportedly avoided B.1.351 and B.1.1.7 mutated regions. Most donors were white British and more were female, and clonal diversity was possibly underestimated.

Remarks on this clone: Its antigen is not known.

Deletions cut 6 bases from V and 1 base from J, with 9 bases between. The CDR3 covers 13 residues. The clonotype was recovered from an adult in good health. The chain has TRBV12-3 or TRBV12-4 and TRBJ1-1; D remains ambiguous. This sample comprised peripheral blood, obtained on day 0 of AZD1222 vaccination. The CDR3 protein is CASSPLSNTEAFF. The CDR3 bases are TGTGCCAGCAGCCCCCTATCGAACACTGAAGCTTTCTTT.